This section outlines one T cell receptor (beta chain) sequence together with its context. The sample originates from a study of T cell changes during pregnancy in multiple sclerosis. The table came from immunoSEQ multiplex PCR; TCRdb's copy has only in-frame clones and leaves some out. The table has roughly 110,000 clones, around 93% seen once. The CDR3 loop spans 17 amino acids. Germline CDR1 is MDHEN and CDR2 is SYDVKM. The ends lost 4 bases at V and 5 bases at J; junction bases unmatched: 16. This chain connects TRBV28 to TRBJ1-2; 7 bases map to TRBD1. The specimen comprised peripheral blood, sampled after pregnancy. The receptor was derived from a female donor with multiple sclerosis, enrolled in a pregnancy study. The DNA for the CDR3 is TGTGCCAGCAGTTACGGTGCTCAAGGACAGGCGGTATATGGCTACACCTTC. Translating it yields CASSYGAQGQAVYGYTF.